A selection of T cell receptor beta chains follows, all from one sample in a study of T cell repertoires in ileal Crohn's disease. The repertoire was sequenced with immunoSEQ multiplex PCR; TCRdb's copy has only in-frame clones and lacks some. The profile shows about 7,000 clones, more than 65% of them singletons. Sequencing used ileal tissue. The receptors stem from an adult with Crohn's disease. Each CDR3 is given with its conserved first and last residue. D genes are given only for firm matches.

D,J,V,CDR3
NA,TRBJ2-1,TRBV4-1,CASRDTLSSYNEQFF
TRBD1,TRBJ2-7,TRBV9,CASSPGQGAYEQYF
TRBD2,TRBJ2-7,TRBV9,CASSVGSGGAAEQYF
TRBD1,TRBJ1-4,TRBV6-5,CASSRQGGKLFF
NA,TRBJ2-2,TRBV9,CASSVGHSTGELFF
TRBD1,TRBJ1-6,TRBV5-1,CASSPGTVYSPLHF
NA,TRBJ1-1,TRBV6-5,CASRRLSTEAFF
NA,TRBJ2-7,TRBV11-3,CASSPNRDFFYEQYF
TRBD1,TRBJ1-5,TRBV19,CASSSFRGSNQPQHF
TRBD1,TRBJ1-1,TRBV9,CASSGGTGLNTEAFF
TRBD2,TRBJ2-1,TRBV5-1,CASSFPLAVNEQFF
TRBD2,TRBJ2-5,TRBV30,CAWSGGLAGAGTQYF
NA,TRBJ2-5,TRBV5-8,CASSLRQTQETQYF
TRBD1,TRBJ1-3,TRBV11-2,CASSFRTGQAGNTIYF
NA,TRBJ2-7,TRBV5-4,CASSLGGTPEQYF
NA,TRBJ2-3,TRBV19,CASRSGYTQYF
NA,TRBJ1-6,TRBV4-1,CASSQAGLENSPLHF
TRBD2,TRBJ2-1,TRBV19,CASRESGGYNEQFF
NA,TRBJ2-2,TRBV4-2,CASSLPDIVSRDTGELFF
NA,TRBJ2-1,TRBV19,CASSIGGVSVEQFF
TRBD1,TRBJ1-2,TRBV4-3,CASSQGGQGVGYGYTF
TRBD1,TRBJ1-2,TRBV27,CASSWDRTGANPYTF
NA,TRBJ2-5,TRBV11-2,CASSFGHRETQYF
NA,TRBJ1-2,TRBV14,CASSLAPNRGYTF
NA,TRBJ2-3,TRBV11-3,CASSSTASTDTQYF
NA,TRBJ2-3,TRBV28,CASSLQRYTQYF
NA,TRBJ1-1,TRBV2,CASSEVRQYTEAFF
TRBD2,TRBJ2-1,TRBV5-4,CASSLAGGNEQFF
TRBD1,TRBJ1-1,TRBV19,CASSITGGNTEAFF